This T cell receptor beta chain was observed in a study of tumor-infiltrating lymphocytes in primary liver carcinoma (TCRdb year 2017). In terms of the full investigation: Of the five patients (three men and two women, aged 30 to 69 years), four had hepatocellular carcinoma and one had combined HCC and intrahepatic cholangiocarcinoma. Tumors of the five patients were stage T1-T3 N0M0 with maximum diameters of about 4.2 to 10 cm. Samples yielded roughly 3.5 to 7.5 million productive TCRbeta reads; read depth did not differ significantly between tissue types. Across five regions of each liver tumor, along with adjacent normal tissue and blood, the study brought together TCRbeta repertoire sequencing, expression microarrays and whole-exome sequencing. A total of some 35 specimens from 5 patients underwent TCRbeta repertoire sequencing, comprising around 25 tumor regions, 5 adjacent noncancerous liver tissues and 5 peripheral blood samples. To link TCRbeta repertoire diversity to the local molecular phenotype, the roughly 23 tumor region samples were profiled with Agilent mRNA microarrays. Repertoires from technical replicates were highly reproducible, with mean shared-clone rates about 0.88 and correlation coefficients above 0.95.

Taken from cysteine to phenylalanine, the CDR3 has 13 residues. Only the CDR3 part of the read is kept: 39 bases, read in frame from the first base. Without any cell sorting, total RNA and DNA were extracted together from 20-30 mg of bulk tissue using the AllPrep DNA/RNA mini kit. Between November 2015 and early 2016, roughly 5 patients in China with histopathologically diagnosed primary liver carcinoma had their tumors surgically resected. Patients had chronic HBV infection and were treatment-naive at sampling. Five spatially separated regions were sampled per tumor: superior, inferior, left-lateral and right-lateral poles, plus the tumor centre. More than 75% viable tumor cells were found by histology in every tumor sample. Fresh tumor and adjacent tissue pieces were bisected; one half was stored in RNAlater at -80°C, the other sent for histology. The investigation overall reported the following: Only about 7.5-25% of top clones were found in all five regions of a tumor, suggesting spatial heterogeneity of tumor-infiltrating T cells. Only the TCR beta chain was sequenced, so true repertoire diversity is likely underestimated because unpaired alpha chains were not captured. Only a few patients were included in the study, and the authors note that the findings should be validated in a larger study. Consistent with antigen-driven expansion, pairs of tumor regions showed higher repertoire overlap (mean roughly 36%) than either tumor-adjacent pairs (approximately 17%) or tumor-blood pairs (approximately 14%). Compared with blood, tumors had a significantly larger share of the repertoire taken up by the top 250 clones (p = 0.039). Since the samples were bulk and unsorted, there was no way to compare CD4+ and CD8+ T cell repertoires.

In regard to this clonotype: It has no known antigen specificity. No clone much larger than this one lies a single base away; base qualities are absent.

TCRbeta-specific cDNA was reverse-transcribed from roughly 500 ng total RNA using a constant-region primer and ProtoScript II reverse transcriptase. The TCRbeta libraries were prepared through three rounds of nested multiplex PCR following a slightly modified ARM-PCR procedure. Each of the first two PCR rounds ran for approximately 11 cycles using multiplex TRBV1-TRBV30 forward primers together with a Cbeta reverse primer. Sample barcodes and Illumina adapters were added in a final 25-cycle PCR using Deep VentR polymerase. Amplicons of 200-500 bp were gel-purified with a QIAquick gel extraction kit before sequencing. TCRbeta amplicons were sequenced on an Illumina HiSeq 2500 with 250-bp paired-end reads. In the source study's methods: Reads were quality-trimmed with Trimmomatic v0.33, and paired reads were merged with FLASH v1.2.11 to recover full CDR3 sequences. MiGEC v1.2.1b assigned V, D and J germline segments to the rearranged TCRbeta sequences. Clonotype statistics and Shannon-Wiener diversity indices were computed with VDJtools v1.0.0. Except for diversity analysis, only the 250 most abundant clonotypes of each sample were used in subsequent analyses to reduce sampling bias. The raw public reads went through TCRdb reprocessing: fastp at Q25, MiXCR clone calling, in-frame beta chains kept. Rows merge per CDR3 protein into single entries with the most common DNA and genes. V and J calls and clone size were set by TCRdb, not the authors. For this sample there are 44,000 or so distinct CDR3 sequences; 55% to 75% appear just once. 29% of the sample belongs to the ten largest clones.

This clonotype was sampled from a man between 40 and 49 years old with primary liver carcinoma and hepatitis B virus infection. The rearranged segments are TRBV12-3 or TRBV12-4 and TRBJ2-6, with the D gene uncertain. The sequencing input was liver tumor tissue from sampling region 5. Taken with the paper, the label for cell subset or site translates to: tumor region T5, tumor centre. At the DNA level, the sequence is TGTGCATGCTACCGGTCTGGGGCCAACGTCCTGACTTTC. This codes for CACYRSGANVLTF.